This T cell receptor (beta chain) comes out of a study of blood T cell repertoires in COVID-19. The wider study: There were acute and convalescent COVID-19 samples, and they came from the United States, Italy and Spain.

The germline gives CDR1 LGHNA, CDR2 YNFKEQ. This CDR3 is 17 amino acids long. V dropped 0 bases and J dropped 4; count of bases not matched to a gene: 11. Data came from immunoSEQ multiplex PCR; TCRdb stores just in-frame clones and leaves some out. The repertoire includes about 320,000 clones, about 83% of them detected once, and about 1.2% sits in the top ten. This chain joins TRBV4-2 and TRBJ2-5, with 7 bases that match TRBD2. The sequence was collected from a woman in her forties or fifties with acute or convalescent COVID-19. The sequenced sample was peripheral blood. CDR3 region: CASSQDRAGVSGETQYF. The CDR3 DNA follows: TGTGCCAGCAGCCAAGATCGGGCGGGAGTGAGCGGAGAGACCCAGTACTTC.